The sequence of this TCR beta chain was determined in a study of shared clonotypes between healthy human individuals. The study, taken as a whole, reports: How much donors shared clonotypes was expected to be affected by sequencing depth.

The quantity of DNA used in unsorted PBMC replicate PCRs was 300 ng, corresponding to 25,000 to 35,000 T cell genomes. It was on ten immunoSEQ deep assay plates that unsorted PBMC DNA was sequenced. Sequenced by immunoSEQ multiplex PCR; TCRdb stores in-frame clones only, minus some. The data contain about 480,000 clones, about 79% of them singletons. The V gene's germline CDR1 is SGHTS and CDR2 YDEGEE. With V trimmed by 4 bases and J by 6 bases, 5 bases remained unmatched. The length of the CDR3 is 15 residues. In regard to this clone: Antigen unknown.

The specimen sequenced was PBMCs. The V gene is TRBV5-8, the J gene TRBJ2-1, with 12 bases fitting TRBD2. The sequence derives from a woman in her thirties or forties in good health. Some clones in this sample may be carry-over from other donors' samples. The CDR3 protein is CASSDGLAGSNEQFF. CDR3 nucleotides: TGTGCCAGCAGCGACGGACTAGCGGGAAGCAATGAGCAGTTCTTC.